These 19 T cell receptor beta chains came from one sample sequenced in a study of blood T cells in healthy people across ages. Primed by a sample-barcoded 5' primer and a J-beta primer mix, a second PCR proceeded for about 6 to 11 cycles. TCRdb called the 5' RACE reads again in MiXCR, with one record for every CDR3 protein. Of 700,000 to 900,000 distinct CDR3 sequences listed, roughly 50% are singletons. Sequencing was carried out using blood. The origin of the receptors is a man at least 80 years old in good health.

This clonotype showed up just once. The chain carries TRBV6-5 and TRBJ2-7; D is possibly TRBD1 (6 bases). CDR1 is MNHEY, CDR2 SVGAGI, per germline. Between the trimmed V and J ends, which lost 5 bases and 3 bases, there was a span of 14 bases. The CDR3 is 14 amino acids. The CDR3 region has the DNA TGTGCCAGCAGTGCCACCAGACAGGTCTACGAGCAGTACTTC. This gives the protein CASSATRQVYEQYF.

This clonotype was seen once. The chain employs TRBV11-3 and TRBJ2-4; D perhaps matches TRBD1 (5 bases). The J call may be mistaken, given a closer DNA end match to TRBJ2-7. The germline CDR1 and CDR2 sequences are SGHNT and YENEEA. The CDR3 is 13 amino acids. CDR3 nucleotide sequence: TGTGCCAGCAGCAGGGGCCCCCTCTACGAGCAGTACTTC. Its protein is CASSRGPLYEQYF.

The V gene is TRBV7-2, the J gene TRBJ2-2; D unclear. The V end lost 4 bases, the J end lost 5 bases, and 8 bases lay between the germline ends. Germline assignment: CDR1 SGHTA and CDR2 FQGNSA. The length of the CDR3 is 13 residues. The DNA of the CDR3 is TGTGCCAGCAGCTCAAGACCGACCGGGGAGCTGTTTTTT. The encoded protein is CASSSRPTGELFF.

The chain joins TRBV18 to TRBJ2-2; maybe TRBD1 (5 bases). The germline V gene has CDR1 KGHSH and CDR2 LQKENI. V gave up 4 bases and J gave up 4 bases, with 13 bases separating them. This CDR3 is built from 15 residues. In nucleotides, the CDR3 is TGTGCCAGCTCACTGGGTACAGGAAGCACCGGGGAGCTGTTTTTT. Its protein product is CASSLGTGSTGELFF.

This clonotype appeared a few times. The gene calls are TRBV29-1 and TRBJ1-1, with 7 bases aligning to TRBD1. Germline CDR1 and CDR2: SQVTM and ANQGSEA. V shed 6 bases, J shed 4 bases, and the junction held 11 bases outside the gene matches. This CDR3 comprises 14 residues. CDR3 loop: CSVRFTGDVTEAFF. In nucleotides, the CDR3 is TGCAGCGTCCGTTTTACAGGGGACGTCACTGAAGCTTTCTTT.

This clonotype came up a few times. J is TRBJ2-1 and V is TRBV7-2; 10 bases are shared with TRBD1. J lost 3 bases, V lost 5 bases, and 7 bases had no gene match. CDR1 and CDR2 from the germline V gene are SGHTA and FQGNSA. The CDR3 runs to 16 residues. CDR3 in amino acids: CASSQPDRGIYNEQFF. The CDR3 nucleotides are TGTGCCAGCAGCCAACCGGACAGGGGGATCTACAATGAGCAGTTCTTC.

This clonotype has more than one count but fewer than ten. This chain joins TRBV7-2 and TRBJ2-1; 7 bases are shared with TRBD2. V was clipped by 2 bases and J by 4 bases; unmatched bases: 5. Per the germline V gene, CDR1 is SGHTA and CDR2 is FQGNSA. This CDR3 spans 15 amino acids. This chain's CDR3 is CASSLMSGTYNEQFF. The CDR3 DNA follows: TGTGCCAGCAGCTTAATGAGCGGGACGTACAATGAGCAGTTCTTC.

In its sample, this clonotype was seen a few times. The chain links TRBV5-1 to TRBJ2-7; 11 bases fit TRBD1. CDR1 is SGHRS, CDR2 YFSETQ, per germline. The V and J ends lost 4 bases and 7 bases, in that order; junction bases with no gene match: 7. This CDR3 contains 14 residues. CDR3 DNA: TGCGCCAGCAGCCGGGAGGGGACAGGGGGTGAGCAGTACTTC. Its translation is CASSREGTGGEQYF.

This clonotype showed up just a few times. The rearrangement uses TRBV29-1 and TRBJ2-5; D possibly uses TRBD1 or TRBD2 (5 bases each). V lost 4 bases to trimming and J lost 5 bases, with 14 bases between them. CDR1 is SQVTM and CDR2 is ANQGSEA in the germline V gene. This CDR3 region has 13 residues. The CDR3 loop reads CSVVPPGPETQYF. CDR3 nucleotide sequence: TGCAGCGTTGTGCCCCCGGGACCCGAGACCCAGTACTTC.

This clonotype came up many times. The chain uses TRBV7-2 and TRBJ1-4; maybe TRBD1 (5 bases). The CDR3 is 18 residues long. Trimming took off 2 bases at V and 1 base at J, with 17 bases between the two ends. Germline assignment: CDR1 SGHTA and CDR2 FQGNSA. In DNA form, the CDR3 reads TGTGCCAGCAGCTTAATTGTCCCGGGACTCGGAACTAATGAAAAACTGTTTTTT. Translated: CASSLIVPGLGTNEKLFF. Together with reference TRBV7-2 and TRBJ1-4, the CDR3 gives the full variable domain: GAGVSQSPSNKVTEKGKDVELRCDPISGHTALYWYRQSLGQGLEFLIYFQGNSAPDKSGLPSDRFSAERTGGSVSTLTIQRTQQEDSAVYLCASSLIVPGLGTNEKLFFGSGTQLSVL.

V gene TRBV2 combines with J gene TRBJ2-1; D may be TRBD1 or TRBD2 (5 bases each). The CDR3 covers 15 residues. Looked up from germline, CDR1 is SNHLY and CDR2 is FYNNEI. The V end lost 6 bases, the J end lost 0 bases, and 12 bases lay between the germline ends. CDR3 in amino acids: CASRTGTSSYNEQFF. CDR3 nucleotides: TGTGCCAGCAGGACCGGGACCAGCTCCTACAATGAGCAGTTCTTC.

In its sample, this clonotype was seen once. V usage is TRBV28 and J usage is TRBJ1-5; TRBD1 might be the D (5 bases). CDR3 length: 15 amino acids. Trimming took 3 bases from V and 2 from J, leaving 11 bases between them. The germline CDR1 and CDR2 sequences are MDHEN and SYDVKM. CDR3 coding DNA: TGTGCCAGCAGTTTTGTCACAGGTGGCAATCAGCCCCAGCATTTT. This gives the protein CASSFVTGGNQPQHF.

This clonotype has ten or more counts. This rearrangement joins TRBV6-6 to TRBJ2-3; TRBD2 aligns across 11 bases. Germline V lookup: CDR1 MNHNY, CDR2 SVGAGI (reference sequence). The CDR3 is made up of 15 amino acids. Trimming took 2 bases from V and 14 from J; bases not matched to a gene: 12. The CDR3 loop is CASSYRLAGHRYAYF. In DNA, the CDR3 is TGTGCCAGCAGTTACAGACTAGCGGGGCACAGATACGCGTATTTT.

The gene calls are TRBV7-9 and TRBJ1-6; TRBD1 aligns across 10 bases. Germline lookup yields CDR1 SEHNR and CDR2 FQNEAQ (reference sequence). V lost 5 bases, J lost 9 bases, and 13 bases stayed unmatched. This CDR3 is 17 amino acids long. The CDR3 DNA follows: TGTGCCAGCAGCCCCGCCGGGACAGGGGTGGTTACTTCACCCCTCCACTTT. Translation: CASSPAGTGVVTSPLHF.

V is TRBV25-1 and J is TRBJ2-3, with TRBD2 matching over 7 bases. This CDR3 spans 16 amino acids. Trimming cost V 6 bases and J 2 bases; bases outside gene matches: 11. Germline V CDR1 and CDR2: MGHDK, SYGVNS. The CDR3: CASSRGGGTHTDTQYF. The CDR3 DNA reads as TGTGCCAGCAGCCGCGGGGGAGGGACGCACACAGATACGCAGTATTTT.

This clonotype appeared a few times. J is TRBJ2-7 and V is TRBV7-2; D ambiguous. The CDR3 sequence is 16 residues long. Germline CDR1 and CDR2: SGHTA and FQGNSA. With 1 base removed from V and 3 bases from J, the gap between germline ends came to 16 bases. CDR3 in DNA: TGTGCCAGCAGCTTAGTGGACCCCCGTTTATACTACGAGCAGTACTTC. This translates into CASSLVDPRLYYEQYF.

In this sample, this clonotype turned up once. The chain's CDR3 is CASSLGQSSTYEQYF. DNA of the CDR3: TGTGCCAGCAGCTTAGGACAGTCCTCGACCTACGAGCAGTACTTC. The genes are TRBV7-9 and TRBJ2-7; TRBD1 is a possible D gene (5 bases). The CDR3 spans 15 residues. Germline V lookup: CDR1 SEHNR, CDR2 FQNEAQ (reference sequence). V was clipped by 1 base and J by 2 bases, with 12 bases between them.

The CDR3 is CSAESGRISYNEQFF. DNA of the CDR3: TGCAGTGCAGAGAGCGGGAGAATCTCCTACAATGAGCAGTTCTTC. The chain is built from TRBV20-1 and TRBJ2-1; 8 positions agree with TRBD2. Germline lookup yields CDR1 DFQATT and CDR2 SNEGSKA (reference sequence). The CDR3 has 15 residues. V trimming: 6 bases; J trimming: 0 bases; junction bases outside the gene matches: 7.

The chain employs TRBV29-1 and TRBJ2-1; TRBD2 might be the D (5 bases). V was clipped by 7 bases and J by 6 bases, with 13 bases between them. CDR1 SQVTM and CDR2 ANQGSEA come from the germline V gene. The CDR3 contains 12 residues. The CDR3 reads CSATISGNEQFF. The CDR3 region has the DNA TGCAGCGCAACGATAAGCGGCAATGAGCAGTTCTTC.